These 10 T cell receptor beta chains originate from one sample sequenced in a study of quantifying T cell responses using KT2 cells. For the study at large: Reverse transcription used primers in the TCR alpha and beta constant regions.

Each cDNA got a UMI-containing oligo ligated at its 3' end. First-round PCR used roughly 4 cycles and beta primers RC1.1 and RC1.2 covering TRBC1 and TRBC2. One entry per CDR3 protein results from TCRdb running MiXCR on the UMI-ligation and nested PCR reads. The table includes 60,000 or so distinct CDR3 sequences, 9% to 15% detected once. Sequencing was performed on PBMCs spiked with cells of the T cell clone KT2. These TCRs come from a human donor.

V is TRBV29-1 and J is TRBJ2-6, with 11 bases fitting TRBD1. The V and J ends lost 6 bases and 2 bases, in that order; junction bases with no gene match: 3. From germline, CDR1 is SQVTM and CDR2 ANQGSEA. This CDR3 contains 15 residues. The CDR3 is CSVGQGGAGANVLTF. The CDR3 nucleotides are TGCAGCGTGGGACAGGGGGGAGCTGGGGCCAACGTCCTGACTTTC.

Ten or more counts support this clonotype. The CDR3 nucleotides read TGCAGTGCTCAGCCGGGACTAGCGGAAGAGACCCAGTACTTC. Amino acid sequence: CSAQPGLAEETQYF. This chain connects TRBV20-1 to TRBJ2-5, with 11 bases lining up with TRBD2. There are 14 residues in the CDR3. Germline V gives CDR1 DFQATT, CDR2 SNEGSKA (reference sequence). The V and J ends lost 5 bases and 3 bases, in that order; junction bases with no gene match: 5.

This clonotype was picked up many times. CDR3 coding DNA: TGTGCCAGCAGTAAGACTTCGTCAGGGGGGAATCAGCCCCAGCATTTT. This gives the protein CASSKTSSGGNQPQHF. The chain joins TRBV6-2 or TRBV6-3 to TRBJ1-5; 7 nucleotides align to TRBD1. Germline V gives CDR1 MNHEY, CDR2 SVGEGT. The CDR3 length is 16 residues. The junction had 11 bases not matched to a gene; V was cut back by 5 bases and J by 4 bases.

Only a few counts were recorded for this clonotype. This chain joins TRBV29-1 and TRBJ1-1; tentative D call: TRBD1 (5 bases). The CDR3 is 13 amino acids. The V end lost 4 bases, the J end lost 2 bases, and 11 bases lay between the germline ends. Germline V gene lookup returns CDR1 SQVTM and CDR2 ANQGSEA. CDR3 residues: CSVGSGGNTEAFF. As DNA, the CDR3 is TGCAGCGTTGGTTCTGGGGGTAACACTGAAGCTTTCTTT.

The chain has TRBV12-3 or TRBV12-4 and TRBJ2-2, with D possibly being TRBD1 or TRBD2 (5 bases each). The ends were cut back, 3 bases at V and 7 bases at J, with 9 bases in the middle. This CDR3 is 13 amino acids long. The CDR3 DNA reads TGTGCCAGCAGTTTCGGGGCTTTCGGGGAGCTGTTTTTT. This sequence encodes CASSFGAFGELFF.

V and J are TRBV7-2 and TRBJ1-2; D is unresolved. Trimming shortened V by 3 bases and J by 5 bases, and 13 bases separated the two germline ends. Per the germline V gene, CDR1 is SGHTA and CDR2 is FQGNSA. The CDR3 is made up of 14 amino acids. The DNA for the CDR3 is TGTGCCAGCAGCTTCGGTCATCCCCCTTATGGCTACACCTTC. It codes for CASSFGHPPYGYTF. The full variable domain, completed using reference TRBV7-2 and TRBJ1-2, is GAGVSQSPSNKVTEKGKDVELRCDPISGHTALYWYRQSLGQGLEFLIYFQGNSAPDKSGLPSDRFSAERTGGSVSTLTIQRTQQEDSAVYLCASSFGHPPYGYTFGSGTRLTVV.

CDR3 DNA: TGTGCCAGCAGCACGGGACTAGAGGGAGAGACCCAGTACTTC. Amino acid sequence: CASSTGLEGETQYF. V usage is TRBV5-6 and J usage is TRBJ2-5, with 8 positions matching TRBD2. CDR3 length: 14 amino acids. V lost 4 bases, J lost 4 bases, and 6 bases stayed unmatched. Germline V lookup: CDR1 SGHDT, CDR2 YYEEEE.

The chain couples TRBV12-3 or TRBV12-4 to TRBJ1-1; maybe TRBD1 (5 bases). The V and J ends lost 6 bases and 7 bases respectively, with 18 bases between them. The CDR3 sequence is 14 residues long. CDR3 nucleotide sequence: TGTGCCAGCAGCCGACTCGTCGGGGGGGTTGAAGCTTTCTTT. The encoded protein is CASSRLVGGVEAFF.

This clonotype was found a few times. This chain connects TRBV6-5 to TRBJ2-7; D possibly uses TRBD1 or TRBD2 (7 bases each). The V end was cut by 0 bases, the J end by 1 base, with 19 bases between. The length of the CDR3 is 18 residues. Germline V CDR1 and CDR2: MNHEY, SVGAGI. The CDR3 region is CASSYSRDARGGSYEQYF. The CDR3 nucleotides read TGTGCCAGCAGTTACTCACGGGACGCCAGGGGGGGATCCTACGAGCAGTACTTC.

The CDR3 nucleotides are TGTGCCAGCAGCGTCGGACTGAACCACCCGAACACCGGGGAGCTGTTTTTT. Translating it yields CASSVGLNHPNTGELFF. The chain couples TRBV9 to TRBJ2-2; possible D gene TRBD2, 5 bases. The germline V and J ends were trimmed by 2 bases and 0 bases, with 14 bases remaining between them. The CDR3 is 17 amino acids. Per germline, CDR1 SGDLS and CDR2 YYNGEE.